The 14 T cell receptor beta chains presented below share a single source sample, sequenced in a study of T cell repertoires in ileal Crohn's disease. Profiled with immunoSEQ multiplex PCR; TCRdb holds only in-frame clones, not every one. The repertoire holds under 7,500 clones, around 80% seen once, with about 31% in the top ten. As to time point: proximal margin of the surgical specimen (macroscopically non-inflamed). The sample taken for sequencing was ileal tissue. All receptors come from an adult with Crohn's disease.

This chain connects TRBV21-1 to TRBJ1-3; the table's D call, TRBD1, has no DNA check behind it. TRBV21-1 is a known pseudogene. The CDR3 spans 14 residues. The CDR3 DNA reads as TGTGCCAGCACCGCCAGGGCCTCTGGAAACACCATATATTTT. This translates into CASTARASGNTIYF.

CDR3 DNA: TGTGCCAGCAGCTTAGATCCGGGCGGGCGAAATGAGCAGTTCTTC. The encoded protein is CASSLDPGGRNEQFF. J is TRBJ2-1 and V is TRBV11-3, with D perhaps matching TRBD2 (5 bases). Germline V gene sequence: CDR1 SGHNT, CDR2 YENEEA. CDR3 length: 15 amino acids. Trimming stripped 0 bases from V and 7 bases from J, with 13 bases between.

This chain links TRBV7-8 with TRBJ2-3; TRBD2 is a possible D gene (6 bases). This CDR3 has 16 amino acids. The germline V gene has CDR1 SGHVS and CDR2 FQNEAQ. Trimming removed 5 bases at V and 0 bases at J, with 15 bases between. CDR3 sequence reads: CASSHRRGTSTDTQYF. CDR3 sequence (DNA): TGTGCCAGCAGCCACAGGCGGGGAACTAGCACAGATACGCAGTATTTT.

The chain is built from TRBV4-1 and TRBJ1-1; 9 bases map to TRBD1. V was clipped by 4 bases and J by 2 bases; unmatched bases: 5. CDR1 and CDR2 (germline): MGHRA, YSYEKL. The length of the CDR3 is 15 residues. The CDR3 coding sequence is TGCGCCAGCAGCCTACGGGGACAGGGCAACACTGAAGCTTTCTTT. It translates to CASSLRGQGNTEAFF.

This rearrangement joins TRBV14 to TRBJ2-7, with D perhaps given as TRBD1 or TRBD2 (6 bases each). Deletions cut 0 bases from V and 11 bases from J, with 14 bases between. The CDR3 extends over 13 amino acids. The V gene's germline CDR1 is SGHDN and CDR2 FVKESK. DNA for the CDR3: TGTGCCAGCAGCCAAGATCGGGGGCGAGGGGAGTACTTC. This sequence encodes CASSQDRGRGEYF.

The V call is TRBV6-5, the J call TRBJ1-6; D is ambiguous. CDR1 and CDR2 from the germline V gene are MNHEY and SVGAGI. The CDR3 runs to 13 residues. V lost 0 bases to trimming and J lost 3 bases, with 0 bases between them. The CDR3 loop is CASSYSYNSPLHF. In DNA form, the CDR3 reads TGTGCCAGCAGTTACTCCTATAATTCACCCCTCCACTTT.

The CDR3 loop is CASSESAASSTFF. CDR3 DNA sequence: TGCGCCAGCAGTGAGTCGGCAGCTTCAAGTACTTTCTTT. The rearrangement links TRBV10-2 to TRBJ1-1; no reliable D call. Germline V gives CDR1 WSHSY, CDR2 SAAADI. The CDR3 covers 13 residues. Trimming took 0 bases from V and 12 from J, leaving 14 bases between them.

The chain is built from TRBV5-6 and TRBJ1-2; D is perhaps TRBD1 (5 bases). Trimming took off 4 bases at V and 7 bases at J, with 14 bases between the two ends. The CDR3 runs to 13 residues. Per the germline V gene, CDR1 is SGHDT and CDR2 is YYEEEE. The CDR3 DNA reads as TGTGCCAGCAGCCCCGGGGGGGTCAGTGGCTACACCTTC. Translation: CASSPGGVSGYTF.

This clone was observed a single time. The chain carries TRBV19 and TRBJ2-7; possible D gene TRBD2, 6 bases. The CDR3 extends over 14 amino acids. Germline-derived CDR1 and CDR2 are LNHDA and SQIVND (reference sequence). Trimming took 5 bases from V and 3 from J, leaving 14 bases between them. CDR3 nucleotides: TGTGCCAGTAGTTCCACCCGGACTAACTACGAGCAGTACTTC. It codes for CASSSTRTNYEQYF.

The genes are TRBV7-8 and TRBJ1-1, with 7 bases fitting TRBD1. CDR3 length: 12 residues. Germline CDR1 and CDR2: SGHVS and FQNEAQ. With V trimmed by 5 bases and J by 8 bases, 5 bases remained unmatched. CDR3 nucleotides: TGTGCCAGCAGCCTCCCGGGACAGGAAGCTTTCTTT. It translates to CASSLPGQEAFF.

This clone showed up just a few times. The V and J genes are TRBV6-5 and TRBJ2-7; unclear D gene. V lost 2 bases and J lost 4, with 6 bases in between. The CDR3 is 12 amino acids. Germline V gives CDR1 MNHEY, CDR2 SVGAGI. This CDR3 reads CASSYDTYEQYF. The CDR3 coding sequence is TGTGCCAGCAGTTACGATACGTACGAGCAGTACTTC.

The rearrangement uses TRBV6-1 and TRBJ2-6; TRBD1 agrees at 7 bases. The CDR3 runs 16 residues. Per germline, CDR1 MNHNS and CDR2 SASEGT. The trim removed 3 bases at V and 0 bases at J, leaving 2 bases unmatched. The CDR3: CASSDTGVSGANVLTF. The CDR3 DNA follows: TGTGCCAGCAGTGACACAGGGGTCTCTGGGGCCAACGTCCTGACTTTC.

The sample holds one count of this clone. This rearrangement joins TRBV11-1 to TRBJ2-5; D is uncertain. Germline V gene data show CDR1 as SGHAT and CDR2 as FQDESV (reference sequence). The CDR3 contains 11 residues. The ends were cut back, 2 bases at V and 5 bases at J, with 3 bases in the middle. DNA of the CDR3: TGTGCCAGCAGCTTAATGGAGACCCAGTACTTC. This encodes CASSLMETQYF.

This clone was detected a few times. The V call is TRBV6-1, the J call TRBJ1-1; 8 bases fit TRBD1. Germline lookup yields CDR1 MNHNS and CDR2 SASEGT. CDR3 size: 15 residues. The J segment lost 5 bases and the V segment lost 6 bases, leaving 11 bases of the junction unmatched. CDR3 protein: CASSSIRGQGTEAFF. The CDR3 DNA sequence: TGTGCCAGCAGCTCAATCAGGGGGCAAGGAACTGAAGCTTTCTTT.